This is a list of T cell receptor beta chains from one sample in a study of blood T cell repertoires in COVID-19. The repertoire was sequenced with immunoSEQ multiplex PCR; TCRdb's copy has only in-frame clones and lacks some. The sample records over 120,000 clones, roughly 90% being singletons. Sequencing was done on a sample of PBMCs or T cells enriched from blood (not recorded which). The source of these receptors is a man between 45 and 60 years old who had recovered from COVID-19. Both conserved end residues are part of each CDR3. The order of the fields is clone size, J gene, D gene, V gene, CDR3 DNA, CDR3 protein. D genes are given only for firm matches. Some rows have no size entry. The others give once, few or many, or a class for an expanded clone.

clone size: NA; J gene: TRBJ2-1; D gene: TRBD1; V gene: TRBV9; CDR3 DNA: TGTGCCAGCAGCGTAGGACAGGGGGCGTGGAATGAGCAGTTCTTC; CDR3 protein: CASSVGQGAWNEQFF
clone size: NA; J gene: TRBJ2-1; D gene: NA; V gene: TRBV7-2; CDR3 DNA: TGTGCCAGCAGCTTAGCCACAGCATTAAATAGGCAGTTCTTC; CDR3 protein: CASSLATALNRQFF
clone size: NA; J gene: TRBJ2-1; D gene: TRBD2; V gene: TRBV3-1/TRBV3-2; CDR3 DNA: TGTGCCAGCAGCCCCCTAGGCGGACTAGCGGTGGCCTACAATGAGCAGTTCTTC; CDR3 protein: CASSPLGGLAVAYNEQFF
clone size: NA; J gene: TRBJ1-6; D gene: NA; V gene: TRBV7-2; CDR3 DNA: TGTGCCAGCAGCTCCGGGGGCTCCTATAATTCACCCCTCCACTTT; CDR3 protein: CASSSGGSYNSPLHF
clone size: NA; J gene: TRBJ2-2; D gene: TRBD2; V gene: TRBV2; CDR3 DNA: TGTGCCAGCAGTTATCTACGGGACTATAACACCGGGGAGCTGTTTTTT; CDR3 protein: CASSYLRDYNTGELFF
clone size: NA; J gene: TRBJ1-6; D gene: NA; V gene: TRBV5-4; CDR3 DNA: TGTGCCAGCAAGCAGGGCTCCTTCGATTCACCCCTCCACTTT; CDR3 protein: CASKQGSFDSPLHF
clone size: NA; J gene: TRBJ1-6; D gene: NA; V gene: TRBV28; CDR3 DNA: TGTGCCAGCAGTCCAAGGGGAGGGGTTTCACCCCTCCACTTT; CDR3 protein: CASSPRGGVSPLHF
clone size: once; J gene: TRBJ2-6; D gene: NA; V gene: TRBV4-1; CDR3 DNA: TGCGCCAGCAGCAAGGCAGGGGCGGAAGGGGCCAACGTCCTGACTTTC; CDR3 protein: CASSKAGAEGANVLTF
clone size: NA; J gene: TRBJ1-2; D gene: NA; V gene: TRBV12-3/TRBV12-4; CDR3 DNA: TGTGCCAGCAGTATGGTATACTGGGGCTACACCTTC; CDR3 protein: CASSMVYWGYTF
clone size: NA; J gene: TRBJ2-3; D gene: TRBD2; V gene: TRBV5-1; CDR3 DNA: TGCGCCAGCAGCAATGGACTAGCGGGGGGTTCTTCTACAGATACGCAGTATTTT; CDR3 protein: CASSNGLAGGSSTDTQYF
clone size: NA; J gene: TRBJ1-2; D gene: NA; V gene: TRBV7-3; CDR3 DNA: TGTGCCAGCAGCTTAAATCCCGCAGGTCTTGGCTACACCTTC; CDR3 protein: CASSLNPAGLGYTF
clone size: NA; J gene: TRBJ2-1; D gene: NA; V gene: TRBV7-9; CDR3 DNA: TGTGCCAGCAGCTTCGCAGGGCCCCATGAGCAGTTCTTC; CDR3 protein: CASSFAGPHEQFF
clone size: NA; J gene: TRBJ1-1; D gene: NA; V gene: TRBV12-3/TRBV12-4; CDR3 DNA: TGTGCCAGCAGTTTCAGGAACACTGAAGCTTTCTTT; CDR3 protein: CASSFRNTEAFF
clone size: NA; J gene: TRBJ2-3; D gene: TRBD1; V gene: TRBV5-1; CDR3 DNA: TGCGCCAGCAGCACGGGACAGGGGACCCAAGATACGCAGTATTTT; CDR3 protein: CASSTGQGTQDTQYF
clone size: NA; J gene: TRBJ2-7; D gene: TRBD1; V gene: TRBV11-3; CDR3 DNA: TGTGCCAGCAGCGGTGACAGGGGGGTCGAGCAGTACTTC; CDR3 protein: CASSGDRGVEQYF
clone size: NA; J gene: TRBJ1-1; D gene: NA; V gene: TRBV10-3; CDR3 DNA: TGTGCCATCAGTGATCGGGGGGGAGAGGCTTTCTTT; CDR3 protein: CAISDRGGEAFF
clone size: once; J gene: TRBJ2-1; D gene: TRBD2; V gene: TRBV11-2; CDR3 DNA: TGTGCCAGCAGCGTCGAAGGACTAGCGAGGGGGAAATACAATGAGCAGTTCTTC; CDR3 protein: CASSVEGLARGKYNEQFF
clone size: few; J gene: TRBJ1-2; D gene: TRBD1; V gene: TRBV6-5; CDR3 DNA: TGTGCCAGCAGTCTGACAGGGGTTAACTATGGCTACACCTTC; CDR3 protein: CASSLTGVNYGYTF
clone size: few; J gene: TRBJ1-3; D gene: NA; V gene: TRBV9; CDR3 DNA: TGTGCCAGCAGCGTAGTCCCGAACAGCTCTGGAAACACCATATATTTT; CDR3 protein: CASSVVPNSSGNTIYF
clone size: NA; J gene: TRBJ2-5; D gene: TRBD2; V gene: TRBV27; CDR3 DNA: TGTGCCAGCAGGGCGGGGGGCCAAGAGACCCAGTACTTC; CDR3 protein: CASRAGGQETQYF
clone size: NA; J gene: TRBJ1-5; D gene: NA; V gene: TRBV2; CDR3 DNA: TGTGCCAGCAGTGCTCAGGGTCGTCAGCCCCAGCATTTT; CDR3 protein: CASSAQGRQPQHF
clone size: NA; J gene: TRBJ2-1; D gene: NA; V gene: TRBV18; CDR3 DNA: TGTGCCAGCTCACCGGGCGGGGCGCGTAATGAGCAGTTCTTC; CDR3 protein: CASSPGGARNEQFF
clone size: NA; J gene: TRBJ2-5; D gene: NA; V gene: TRBV5-1; CDR3 DNA: TGCGCCAGCAAGCGGGAGACCCAGTACTTC; CDR3 protein: CASKRETQYF
clone size: once; J gene: TRBJ2-5; D gene: TRBD2; V gene: TRBV9; CDR3 DNA: TGTGCCAGCAGCAGCGGGGGGGCGACGTGGGAGACCCAGTACTTC; CDR3 protein: CASSSGGATWETQYF
clone size: NA; J gene: TRBJ2-1; D gene: NA; V gene: TRBV15; CDR3 DNA: TGTGCCACCAGGGGGGGGCTTAAGAATGAGCAGTTCTTC; CDR3 protein: CATRGGLKNEQFF
clone size: NA; J gene: TRBJ1-1; D gene: NA; V gene: TRBV10-3; CDR3 DNA: TGTGCCATTACACAGAACACTGAAGCTTTCTTT; CDR3 protein: CAITQNTEAFF
clone size: NA; J gene: TRBJ2-1; D gene: NA; V gene: TRBV29-1; CDR3 DNA: TGCAGTGGGCGTGTGGTTAATGAGCAGTTCTTC; CDR3 protein: CSGRVVNEQFF
clone size: NA; J gene: TRBJ2-1; D gene: TRBD1; V gene: TRBV19; CDR3 DNA: TGTGCCAGTAGTATAGGGGGACAGGGGGCGCGGAATGAGCAGTTCTTC; CDR3 protein: CASSIGGQGARNEQFF
clone size: NA; J gene: TRBJ1-2; D gene: TRBD1; V gene: TRBV5-6; CDR3 DNA: TGTGCCAGCAGCCGGGACAGGGTTAACTATGGCTACACCTTC; CDR3 protein: CASSRDRVNYGYTF
clone size: NA; J gene: TRBJ1-1; D gene: NA; V gene: TRBV27; CDR3 DNA: TGTGCCAGCAGTTTATCAGGGGTCTTGCAAGGCACTGAAGCTTTCTTT; CDR3 protein: CASSLSGVLQGTEAFF
clone size: NA; J gene: TRBJ2-1; D gene: TRBD2; V gene: TRBV7-6; CDR3 DNA: TGTGCCAGCAGCTTAGTGTCTAGCGGGACCTACAATGAGCAGTTCTTC; CDR3 protein: CASSLVSSGTYNEQFF
clone size: NA; J gene: TRBJ2-3; D gene: TRBD2; V gene: TRBV9; CDR3 DNA: TGTGCCAGCAGCGTAGAATTGGGACTCAGCGGGGGCACAGATACGCAGTATTTT; CDR3 protein: CASSVELGLSGGTDTQYF
clone size: NA; J gene: TRBJ1-2; D gene: NA; V gene: TRBV21-1; CDR3 DNA: TGTGCCAGCAGCAAAAACTCTTGGGTGTCCAGGGCCTATGGCTACACCTTC; CDR3 protein: CASSKNSWVSRAYGYTF
clone size: NA; J gene: TRBJ1-1; D gene: NA; V gene: TRBV2; CDR3 DNA: TGTGCCAGCAGTGCCACCGGGGGAACGAACACTGAAGCTTTCTTT; CDR3 protein: CASSATGGTNTEAFF
clone size: NA; J gene: TRBJ1-3; D gene: TRBD1; V gene: TRBV28; CDR3 DNA: TGTGCCAGCAGTTCCCAGGGGGGTAACTCTGGAAACACCATATATTTT; CDR3 protein: CASSSQGGNSGNTIYF
clone size: NA; J gene: TRBJ2-1; D gene: TRBD2; V gene: TRBV5-5; CDR3 DNA: TGTGCCAGCAGCTTCAGCCCTCTAGCGGGGGGATACAATGAGCAGTTCTTC; CDR3 protein: CASSFSPLAGGYNEQFF
clone size: NA; J gene: TRBJ2-2; D gene: TRBD2; V gene: TRBV4-1; CDR3 DNA: TGCGCCAGCAGCCAAGAACACAGCGGGAGGACCTTCGGGTCCGGGGAGCTGTTTTTT; CDR3 protein: CASSQEHSGRTFGSGELFF
clone size: few; J gene: TRBJ2-5; D gene: NA; V gene: TRBV5-4; CDR3 DNA: TGTGCCAGCACACGTAGGGGGGGGGAGACCCAGTACTTC; CDR3 protein: CASTRRGGETQYF
clone size: NA; J gene: TRBJ2-1; D gene: NA; V gene: TRBV6-5; CDR3 DNA: TGTGCCAGCCTGTTGTCTGGGCGCGAGTTCTTC; CDR3 protein: CASLLSGREFF
clone size: NA; J gene: TRBJ1-4; D gene: NA; V gene: TRBV28; CDR3 DNA: TGTGCCAGCAGTTTATTCCGGACTACGGGGGAAAAACTGTTTTTT; CDR3 protein: CASSLFRTTGEKLFF
clone size: once; J gene: TRBJ2-2; D gene: NA; V gene: TRBV9; CDR3 DNA: TGTGCCAGCAGCGACGGGAGCCGGGAGCTGTTTTTT; CDR3 protein: CASSDGSRELFF
clone size: NA; J gene: TRBJ2-1; D gene: TRBD1; V gene: TRBV24-1; CDR3 DNA: TGTGCCACCAGTGATTTGGACAGGGGCAATGAGCAGTTCTTC; CDR3 protein: CATSDLDRGNEQFF
clone size: NA; J gene: TRBJ2-2; D gene: TRBD2; V gene: TRBV5-4; CDR3 DNA: TGTGCCAGCAGCTCCGGGACTAGCGGGGATGCCCGGGAGCTGTTTTTT; CDR3 protein: CASSSGTSGDARELFF
clone size: NA; J gene: TRBJ2-3; D gene: TRBD2; V gene: TRBV9; CDR3 DNA: TGTGCCAGCAGCGTAGCTAGGCAGGGAGGGGGCACAGATACGCAGTATTTT; CDR3 protein: CASSVARQGGGTDTQYF
clone size: NA; J gene: TRBJ1-3; D gene: NA; V gene: TRBV19; CDR3 DNA: TGTGCCAGTAGTATAACAGACTCTGGAAACACCATATATTTT; CDR3 protein: CASSITDSGNTIYF
clone size: NA; J gene: TRBJ2-3; D gene: TRBD2; V gene: TRBV4-1; CDR3 DNA: TGCGCCAGCAGCCGAGGGCGGGAGGTGGGCACAGATACGCAGTATTTT; CDR3 protein: CASSRGREVGTDTQYF
clone size: NA; J gene: TRBJ2-5; D gene: NA; V gene: TRBV4-3; CDR3 DNA: TGCGCCAGCAGCCAAGATCAGGGCCTGGGGGAGACCCAGTACTTC; CDR3 protein: CASSQDQGLGETQYF
clone size: NA; J gene: TRBJ1-2; D gene: TRBD1; V gene: TRBV5-3; CDR3 DNA: TGTGCCAGAAGACCGATCCACAGGGGACTGGTAGTAACCTATGGCTACACCTTC; CDR3 protein: CARRPIHRGLVVTYGYTF
clone size: NA; J gene: TRBJ2-2; D gene: NA; V gene: TRBV29-1; CDR3 DNA: TGCAGCGTTGAAGCCCCGATCGGGTCCGGGGAGCTGTTTTTT; CDR3 protein: CSVEAPIGSGELFF
clone size: NA; J gene: TRBJ1-5; D gene: NA; V gene: TRBV18; CDR3 DNA: TGTGCCAGCTCGACACAGGGAGGGTATAGCAATCAGCCCCAGCATTTT; CDR3 protein: CASSTQGGYSNQPQHF
clone size: NA; J gene: TRBJ2-6; D gene: NA; V gene: TRBV19; CDR3 DNA: TGTGCCAGTAGGGATACAGGGTTCTTCTCCTCTGGGGCCAACGTCCTGACTTTC; CDR3 protein: CASRDTGFFSSGANVLTF
clone size: NA; J gene: TRBJ1-2; D gene: NA; V gene: TRBV28; CDR3 DNA: TGTGCCAGCAGTTTGGCGGGAGTTAGCTATGGCTACACCTTC; CDR3 protein: CASSLAGVSYGYTF
clone size: once; J gene: TRBJ1-2; D gene: TRBD1; V gene: TRBV19; CDR3 DNA: TGTGCCAGTAGTTCGGGACAGGAGCGCTATGGCTACACCTTC; CDR3 protein: CASSSGQERYGYTF
clone size: NA; J gene: TRBJ2-5; D gene: TRBD1; V gene: TRBV30; CDR3 DNA: TGTGCCTGGAGCTACAGGGGGGAGACCCAGTACTTC; CDR3 protein: CAWSYRGETQYF
clone size: NA; J gene: TRBJ1-1; D gene: TRBD1; V gene: TRBV7-2; CDR3 DNA: TGTGCCAGCAGCTTGGGGGGACAGTTGAACACTGAAGCTTTCTTT; CDR3 protein: CASSLGGQLNTEAFF